A single sample gave rise to the 32 T cell receptor beta chains below, sequenced in a study of shared clonotypes between healthy human individuals. The method was immunoSEQ multiplex PCR; TCRdb's version includes in-frame clones alone and lacks a portion of them. This table has about 2.4 million clones, 85% to 95% appearing once. Sequenced material: naive CD4+ T cells sorted from blood. Described subset: CD45RA+ positively selected. These receptors were obtained from a young man in good health.

This clone was recorded once. The chain employs TRBV4-1 and TRBJ1-2; TRBD1 matches 9 bases. Trimming removed 4 bases from V and 8 bases from J; junction bases left unmatched: 14. The CDR3 totals 16 residues. Germline V gives CDR1 MGHRA, CDR2 YSYEKL. The CDR3 DNA reads as TGCGCCAGCAGCCTGGCCCCCGGGACAGGGATTTGGGGCTACACCTTC. Amino acid sequence: CASSLAPGTGIWGYTF.

V gene TRBV10-2 combines with J gene TRBJ1-1; perhaps TRBD1 as D (5 bases). V shed 0 bases and J shed 6 bases, with 5 bases lying between them. This CDR3 region has 12 residues. Looked up from germline, CDR1 is WSHSY and CDR2 is SAAADI. The CDR3 DNA reads as TGCGCCAGCAGTGAGTCAGGGGCTGAAGCTTTCTTT. Protein sequence: CASSESGAEAFF.

The chain joins TRBV6-1 to TRBJ2-7; no clear D gene. The CDR3 covers 12 residues. Germline V gives CDR1 MNHNS, CDR2 SASEGT. Deletions cut 2 bases from V and 6 bases from J, with 8 bases between. Here the CDR3 DNA reads TGTGCCAGCAGTGAACCTCGGTTCGAGCAGTACTTC. It yields the protein CASSEPRFEQYF.

This chain connects TRBV6-6 to TRBJ1-2, with TRBD1 matching over 8 bases. CDR1 MNHNY and CDR2 SVGAGI come from the germline V gene (reference sequence). This CDR3 spans 14 amino acids. V lost 6 bases and J lost 7; bases outside the gene matches: 10. DNA for the CDR3: TGTGCCAGCAGGCCAGGGGGCGCTTCAGGTGGCTACACCTTC. This codes for CASRPGGASGGYTF.

The genes are TRBV30 and TRBJ1-5; maybe TRBD1 (5 bases). Trimming removed 2 bases at V and 6 bases at J, with 14 bases between. The CDR3 consists of 14 residues. Germline V CDR1 and CDR2: GTSNPN, SVGIG (reference sequence). CDR3 in DNA: TGTGCCTGGAGTCTCCGGGACGGCGGTCAGCCCCAGCATTTT. Protein: CAWSLRDGGQPQHF.

This rearrangement joins TRBV25-1 to TRBJ1-3; 7 nucleotides align to TRBD1. The CDR3 length is 15 residues. After removal of 4 bases from V and 0 bases from J, the junction contained 3 bases not matched to a gene. Germline V CDR1 and CDR2: MGHDK, SYGVNS. Here the CDR3 DNA reads TGTGCCAGCAGTGCTACAGGGGCCTCTGGAAACACCATATATTTT. Translating it yields CASSATGASGNTIYF.

The chain recombines TRBV29-1 with TRBJ2-2; a possible D gene is TRBD2 (6 bases). Deletions cut 4 bases from V and 5 bases from J, with 11 bases between. The CDR3 has 13 amino acids. The germline CDR1 and CDR2 sequences are SQVTM and ANQGSEA. Here the CDR3 DNA reads TGCAGCGTTGGCTGGAGGGTGACCGGGGAGCTGTTTTTT. Translating it yields CSVGWRVTGELFF.

The CDR3 loop is CASSIDGTGYQPQHF. CDR3 nucleotide sequence: TGTGCCAGTAGTATAGATGGGACAGGGTATCAGCCCCAGCATTTT. This chain joins TRBV19 and TRBJ1-5; 9 nucleotides line up with TRBD1. The V gene end was trimmed by 0 bases and the J gene end by 5 bases; junction bases not matched to a gene: 2. CDR3 length: 15 amino acids. The germline V gene encodes CDR1 LNHDA and CDR2 SQIVND (reference sequence).

This chain uses TRBV28 with TRBJ2-7, with 9 bases that match TRBD2. This CDR3 contains 15 residues. V was pared by 7 bases and J by 1 base, with 8 bases of the junction left unmatched. In germline, CDR1 is MDHEN, CDR2 SYDVKM. This chain's CDR3 is CASIEPAGGSYEQYF. CDR3 in DNA: TGTGCCAGCATTGAACCAGCGGGGGGATCCTACGAGCAGTACTTC.

This clone showed up just once. The chain uses TRBV27 and TRBJ2-3, with a possible D match to TRBD2 (6 bases). With 7 bases removed from V and 4 bases from J, the gap between germline ends came to 18 bases. There are 15 residues in the CDR3. In germline, CDR1 is MNHEY, CDR2 SMNVEV (reference sequence). The CDR3 nucleotides read TGTGCCAGCAAAAAAGGCGGGGCCCCGGCAGATACGCAGTATTTT. Its protein is CASKKGGAPADTQYF.

This clone was found once. V gene TRBV6-4 combines with J gene TRBJ1-1, with D perhaps matching TRBD1 (5 bases). The CDR3 spans 14 residues. V gave up 3 bases and J gave up 1 base, with 9 bases separating them. The germline V gene encodes CDR1 MRHNA and CDR2 SNTAGT. CDR3 in DNA: TGTGCCAGCAGTGAAGGGACGGCGAACACTGAAGCTTTCTTT. Residues: CASSEGTANTEAFF.

V and J are TRBV19 and TRBJ1-2; D might be TRBD1 (5 bases). V was cut by 3 bases and J by 0 bases, with 20 bases left in between. The V gene's germline CDR1 is LNHDA and CDR2 SQIVND (reference sequence). The CDR3 spans 18 residues. CDR3 residues: CASSIRMAGGFPNYGYTF. The CDR3 nucleotides are TGTGCCAGTAGTATCCGAATGGCTGGGGGATTCCCTAACTATGGCTACACCTTC.

The V and J genes are TRBV29-1 and TRBJ2-7, with a tentative D call TRBD1 (5 bases). Per the germline V gene, CDR1 is SQVTM and CDR2 is ANQGSEA. Trimming shortened V by 1 base and J by 9 bases, and 13 bases separated the two germline ends. The CDR3 is 12 residues long. In DNA form, the CDR3 reads TGCAGCGTTGAAGGGGGCAGCGCCGGGCAGTACTTC. Protein sequence: CSVEGGSAGQYF.

The J gene is TRBJ1-2, the V gene TRBV6-5, with no clear D. The length of the CDR3 is 12 residues. V gave up 6 bases and J gave up 1 base, with 6 bases separating them. Per germline, CDR1 MNHEY and CDR2 SVGAGI. The CDR3 loop reads CASRRGNYGYTF. The CDR3 DNA is TGTGCCAGCAGGCGGGGTAACTATGGCTACACCTTC.

This clone was counted between two and nine times. The gene calls are TRBV30 and TRBJ1-5; maybe TRBD1 (5 bases). Trimming shortened V by 0 bases and J by 0 bases, and 12 bases separated the two germline ends. This CDR3 has 16 residues. Germline V gene lookup returns CDR1 GTSNPN and CDR2 SVGIG (reference sequence). CDR3 sequence (DNA): TGTGCCTGGAGTGTCCCCGGGGCTTATAGCAATCAGCCCCAGCATTTT. Protein product: CAWSVPGAYSNQPQHF.

This chain uses TRBV7-2 with TRBJ2-2; D gene ambiguous. CDR1 and CDR2 from the germline V gene are SGHTA and FQGNSA. The CDR3 length is 13 residues. With 1 base removed from V and 7 bases from J, the gap between germline ends came to 7 bases. CDR3 sequence reads: CASSLGSIGELFF. Here the CDR3 DNA reads TGTGCCAGCAGCTTAGGGAGCATCGGGGAGCTGTTTTTT.

Comments on this clone: In the same sample, other DNA sequences code for this CDR3. This rearrangement joins TRBV4-3 to TRBJ2-2; a weak D match, TRBD1 (7 bases). The V end was cut by 0 bases, the J end by 4 bases, with 9 bases between. The CDR3 is 15 residues long. Germline lookup yields CDR1 LGHNA and CDR2 YSLEER. CDR3 in amino acids: CASSQDQGGTGELFF. The CDR3 DNA sequence: TGCGCCAGCAGCCAAGATCAGGGGGGCACCGGGGAGCTGTTTTTT.

The chain uses TRBV6-1 and TRBJ1-5; TRBD1 matches 7 bases. From germline, CDR1 is MNHNS and CDR2 SASEGT. J was trimmed by 6 bases and V by 6 bases; bases with no gene match: 11. This CDR3 region has 15 residues. CDR3 DNA sequence: TGTGCCAGCAGGGACAGGAGGGGGAATGGTCAGCCCCAGCATTTT. Amino acid sequence: CASRDRRGNGQPQHF.

This chain links TRBV5-1 with TRBJ2-7, with D possibly being TRBD1 (5 bases). CDR1 and CDR2 (germline): SGHRS, YFSETQ. V dropped 4 bases and J dropped 4 bases, with 18 bases sitting between them. The CDR3 extends over 15 amino acids. The CDR3 DNA reads as TGCGCCAGCAGCCCCTCCCCCTTGACAGATTACGAGCAGTACTTC. Amino acid sequence: CASSPSPLTDYEQYF.

This chain joins TRBV9 and TRBJ2-3, with D tentatively TRBD1 (6 bases). Germline CDR1 SGDLS, CDR2 YYNGEE. V was shortened by 3 bases and J by 5 bases, with 16 bases between the two germline ends. This CDR3 has 15 residues. The CDR3 loop reads CASSARGGPLDTQYF. The CDR3 region has the DNA TGTGCCAGCAGCGCCCGTGGGGGCCCCCTAGATACGCAGTATTTT.

The chain carries TRBV7-3 and TRBJ2-7; D ambiguous. Germline V gene sequence: CDR1 SGHTA, CDR2 FQGTGA. V was pared by 1 base and J by 5 bases, with 9 bases between. This CDR3 is built from 13 residues. This CDR3 is CASSLSHKDEQYF. CDR3 sequence (DNA): TGTGCCAGCAGCTTAAGTCACAAGGACGAGCAGTACTTC.

About this clone itself: Other DNA sequences in this specimen translate into the identical CDR3. The chain joins TRBV6-5 to TRBJ1-3; perhaps TRBD1 as D (6 bases). Germline-derived CDR1 and CDR2 are MNHEY and SVGAGI. Deletions cut 6 bases from V and 0 bases from J, with 12 bases between. This CDR3 comprises 15 residues. The CDR3 protein is CASSRGGLSGNTIYF. The CDR3 DNA reads TGTGCCAGCAGCCGTGGGGGGCTCTCTGGAAACACCATATATTTT.

The chain couples TRBV13 to TRBJ2-5; the D is unclear. The CDR3 has 12 residues. V lost 5 bases and J lost 2, with 6 bases in between. In germline, CDR1 is PRHDT, CDR2 FYEKMQ (reference sequence). The CDR3 loop is CASSLTQETQYF. The CDR3 bases are TGTGCCAGCAGCCTCACGCAAGAGACCCAGTACTTC.

This clone was observed a few times. The chain combines TRBV4-1 with TRBJ2-2; no reliable D call. The V and J ends lost 4 bases and 7 bases respectively, with 10 bases between them. Germline-derived CDR1 and CDR2 are MGHRA and YSYEKL. The CDR3 has 13 residues. The CDR3 region has the DNA TGCGCCAGCAGCCCCCGCACGGACGGGGAGCTGTTTTTT. Protein product: CASSPRTDGELFF.

This sequence joins TRBV10-3 and TRBJ2-3; the match to TRBD1 covers 7 bases. The V gene end was trimmed by 6 bases and the J gene end by 1 base; junction bases not matched to a gene: 7. The CDR3 length is 15 residues. Germline CDR1 is ENHRY and CDR2 is SYGVKD. This chain's CDR3 is CAIRVTGVGTDTQYF. CDR3 sequence (DNA): TGTGCCATCAGAGTAACAGGGGTGGGCACAGATACGCAGTATTTT.

V gene TRBV4-2 combines with J gene TRBJ1-1, with D perhaps matching TRBD1 (5 bases). The germline gives CDR1 LGHNA, CDR2 YNFKEQ. This CDR3 is built from 15 residues. V lost 3 bases to trimming and J lost 0 bases, with 11 bases between them. As DNA, the CDR3 is TGTGCCAGCAGCCAGTCCGGGACGTTGAACACTGAAGCTTTCTTT. Translation: CASSQSGTLNTEAFF.

The rearrangement uses TRBV4-1 and TRBJ1-3, with a possible D match to TRBD1 (5 bases). Trimming shortened V by 0 bases and J by 7 bases, and 7 bases separated the two germline ends. The CDR3 covers 13 residues. Germline CDR1 is MGHRA and CDR2 is YSYEKL. The CDR3 nucleotides are TGCGCCAGCAGCCAAGACAGGGAGAACACCATATATTTT. It specifies CASSQDRENTIYF.

The V and J genes are TRBV2 and TRBJ2-2; D ambiguous. The CDR3 totals 13 residues. Germline V CDR1 and CDR2: SNHLY, FYNNEI. With 4 bases removed from V and 6 bases from J, the gap between germline ends came to 9 bases. The CDR3 region has the DNA TGTGCCAGCAGTGCCACCCCTTCCGGGGAGCTGTTTTTT. Amino acids: CASSATPSGELFF.

A word on this clone: Other DNA sequences in this specimen translate into the identical CDR3. The V and J genes are TRBV18 and TRBJ2-1; TRBD2 aligns across 8 bases. CDR3 length: 15 residues. Looked up from germline, CDR1 is KGHSH and CDR2 is LQKENI. The V and J ends lost 3 bases and 1 base, in that order; junction bases with no gene match: 2. In nucleotides, the CDR3 is TGTGCCAGCTCACCTCTAGCGGGTTCCTACAATGAGCAGTTCTTC. It yields the protein CASSPLAGSYNEQFF.

The chain couples TRBV20-1 to TRBJ2-1; unclear D gene. The CDR3 runs to 11 residues. With 2 bases removed from V and 11 bases from J, the gap between germline ends came to 10 bases. The germline CDR1 and CDR2 sequences are DFQATT and SNEGSKA (reference sequence). DNA of the CDR3: TGCAGTGCTAGACCGGAGAAGCAGCAGTTCTTC. Protein product: CSARPEKQQFF.

V and J are TRBV10-1 and TRBJ2-7; tentative D call: TRBD2 (6 bases). The CDR3 runs to 11 residues. V was pared by 2 bases and J by 8 bases, with 7 bases between. Per germline, CDR1 WNHNN and CDR2 SYGVQD (reference sequence). In DNA, the CDR3 is TGCGCCAGCAGTGAGGGAGGGAAGCAGTACTTC. It translates to CASSEGGKQYF.

The rearrangement uses TRBV7-2 and TRBJ1-2; maybe TRBD1 (6 bases). The CDR3 runs to 17 residues. Germline CDR1 reads SGHTA; CDR2 reads FQGNSA. V lost 2 bases, J lost 8 bases, and 24 bases lay in between. Here the CDR3 reads CASSLQAQAIQGGGYTF. CDR3 DNA sequence: TGTGCCAGCAGCTTACAGGCCCAGGCGATACAGGGCGGAGGCTACACCTTC.